The clone carrying this T cell receptor beta chain was seen only a few times. The data derive from a study of T cell repertoires in cytomegalovirus infection. The V end was cut by 6 bases, the J end by 6 bases, with 17 bases between. Germline loops: CDR1 SQVTM, CDR2 ANQGSEA. The CDR3 spans 13 residues. TCRdb ran MiXCR on the reads and lists one entry per CDR3 protein. This repertoire shows 210,000 or so distinct CDR3 sequences, approximately 7% found once; its top ten account for around 6%. This sequence originates from a human donor in good health (CMV status not recorded). Some clones in this sample may be carry-over from other donors' samples. Sequencing was carried out using PBMCs. The chain is built from TRBV29-1 and TRBJ1-2, with D perhaps matching TRBD1 (6 bases). The CDR3 DNA is TGCAGCGTCCGATACCGGGCAGGGGATGGCTACACCTTC. It encodes CSVRYRAGDGYTF. The full variable domain, its missing parts supplied by reference TRBV29-1 and TRBJ1-2, is SAVISQKPSRDICQRGTSLTIQCQVDSQVTMMFWYRQQPGQSLTLIATANQGSEATYESGFVIDKFPISRPNLTFSTLTVSNMSPEDSSIYLCSVRYRAGDGYTFGSGTRLTVV.